A single sample is the source of the 11 T cell receptor beta chains below, sequenced in a study of blood T cell repertoires in COVID-19. Sequenced by immunoSEQ multiplex PCR; TCRdb stores in-frame clones only, minus some. The sample includes some 160,000 clones, just over 90% seen only once; the top ten take almost 5%. Sequenced sample: peripheral blood. The receptor set was obtained from a man between 18 and 35 years old with COVID-19, enrolled during active disease.

The CDR3 nucleotides read TGTGCCAGTAATGCGGGCAGAGCGCGCACAGATACGCAGTATTTT. Translating it yields CASNAGRARTDTQYF. The chain uses TRBV19 and TRBJ2-3; D is possibly TRBD2 (5 bases). This CDR3 spans 15 amino acids. The V gene's germline CDR1 is LNHDA and CDR2 SQIVND (reference sequence). Trimming removed 7 bases from V and 1 base from J, with 15 bases in between.

This chain uses TRBV27 with TRBJ1-2, with D uncertain. This CDR3 contains 18 residues. In germline, CDR1 is MNHEY, CDR2 SMNVEV (reference sequence). Trimming removed 2 bases from V and 5 bases from J, with 24 bases in between. DNA of the CDR3: TGTGCCAGCAGTTTAAGTTCGGGCAGAGAAGCGACTATGTATGGCTACACCTTC. Translating it yields CASSLSSGREATMYGYTF.

This clone came up many times. This chain links TRBV2 with TRBJ2-3; the D gene is possibly TRBD1 (5 bases). The V end was cut by 6 bases, the J end by 2 bases, with 9 bases between. The germline V gene has CDR1 SNHLY and CDR2 FYNNEI. This CDR3 region has 13 residues. In DNA form, the CDR3 reads TGTGCCAGCAGGGCGGACAACACAGATACGCAGTATTTT. Translated: CASRADNTDTQYF.

This chain links TRBV6-2 or TRBV6-3 with TRBJ2-1, with a weak D call TRBD2 (6 bases). The V gene's germline CDR1 is MNHEY and CDR2 SVGEGT. V shed 6 bases and J shed 5 bases, with 14 bases lying between them. The CDR3 runs to 14 residues. CDR3 sequence (DNA): TGTGCCAGCAGCAGTAGCGGAATCCACAATGAGCAGTTCTTC. Translation: CASSSSGIHNEQFF.

The chain uses TRBV13 and TRBJ1-3, with D possibly being TRBD1 (5 bases). V lost 6 bases to trimming and J lost 4 bases, with 28 bases between them. In germline, CDR1 is PRHDT, CDR2 FYEKMQ (reference sequence). The CDR3 length is 19 residues. The CDR3 protein is CASSSPSGTPRVYGNTIYF. For the CDR3, the DNA is TGTGCCAGCAGTTCCCCTTCCGGGACTCCCAGGGTTTACGGAAACACCATATATTTT.

The chain has TRBV13 and TRBJ2-1; 9 bases match TRBD2. This CDR3 contains 16 residues. Germline V gene sequence: CDR1 PRHDT, CDR2 FYEKMQ (reference sequence). With 5 bases clipped from V and 7 bases from J, the junction kept 12 bases outside the gene matches. The CDR3 nucleotides are TGTGCCAGCAGCCCCCGGGGGCTAGCGGGACGGAATGAGCAGTTCTTC. This gives the protein CASSPRGLAGRNEQFF. Supplemented by reference TRBV13 and TRBJ2-1, the full variable domain reads AAGVIQSPRHLIKEKRETATLKCYPIPRHDTVYWYQQGPGQDPQFLISFYEKMQSDKGSIPDRFSAQQFSDYHSELNMSSLELGDSALYFCASSPRGLAGRNEQFFGPGTRLTVL.

The chain joins TRBV7-2 to TRBJ2-1, with D possibly TRBD2 on 6 matching bases. The germline V gene has CDR1 SGHTA and CDR2 FQGNSA. Trimming left V 3 bases short and J 10 bases short, with 13 bases between. The CDR3 is made up of 13 amino acids. DNA of the CDR3: TGTGCCAGCAGCTTCGGGAGTTTTGGAGAGCAGTTCTTC. Encoded protein: CASSFGSFGEQFF.

The V gene is TRBV5-5, the J gene TRBJ1-5; D unresolved. The germline V gene has CDR1 SGHKS and CDR2 YYEKEE (reference sequence). V was clipped by 0 bases and J by 5 bases, with 9 bases between them. The CDR3 totals 14 residues. The CDR3 DNA reads as TGTGCCAGCAGCTTGGCGGGGAGAGATCAGCCCCAGCATTTT. Translating it yields CASSLAGRDQPQHF.

The chain recombines TRBV9 with TRBJ2-3; 7 bases align to TRBD2. Germline lookup yields CDR1 SGDLS and CDR2 YYNGEE. Trimming removed 0 bases from V and 1 base from J; junction bases left unmatched: 5. The CDR3 contains 16 residues. CDR3 in amino acids: CASSVASGKGTDTQYF. The CDR3 region has the DNA TGTGCCAGCAGCGTAGCGAGCGGGAAGGGCACAGATACGCAGTATTTT.

V and J are TRBV3-1 (or the pseudogene TRBV3-2) and TRBJ2-5; no firm D call. The CDR3 totals 12 residues. Per germline, CDR1 LGHDT and CDR2 YNNKEL (reference sequence). The germline V and J ends were trimmed by 3 bases and 3 bases, with 5 bases remaining between them. In nucleotides, the CDR3 is TGTGCCAGCAGCCATAGTGAAGAGACCCAGTACTTC. Protein sequence: CASSHSEETQYF.

J is TRBJ2-3 and V is TRBV5-6; TRBD2 aligns across 7 bases. The ends lost 0 bases at V and 14 bases at J; junction bases unmatched: 6. Germline-derived CDR1 and CDR2 are SGHDT and YYEEEE. CDR3 length: 12 residues. The CDR3 DNA sequence: TGTGCCAGCAGCTTGGATCAGGGAGGGAGGTATTTT. It encodes CASSLDQGGRYF.